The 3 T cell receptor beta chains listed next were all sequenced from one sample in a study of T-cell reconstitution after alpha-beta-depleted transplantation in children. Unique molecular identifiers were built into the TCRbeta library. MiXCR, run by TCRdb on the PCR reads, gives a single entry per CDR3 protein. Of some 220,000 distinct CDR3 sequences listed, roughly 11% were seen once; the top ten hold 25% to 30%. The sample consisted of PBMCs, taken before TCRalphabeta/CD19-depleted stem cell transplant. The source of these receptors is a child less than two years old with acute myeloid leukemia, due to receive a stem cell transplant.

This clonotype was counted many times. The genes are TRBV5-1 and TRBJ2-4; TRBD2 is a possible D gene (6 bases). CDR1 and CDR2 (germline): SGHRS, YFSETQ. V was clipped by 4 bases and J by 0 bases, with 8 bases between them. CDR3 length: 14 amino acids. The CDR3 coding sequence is TGCGCCAGCAGCGCGGGACTAGCCAAAAACATTCAGTACTTC. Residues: CASSAGLAKNIQYF.

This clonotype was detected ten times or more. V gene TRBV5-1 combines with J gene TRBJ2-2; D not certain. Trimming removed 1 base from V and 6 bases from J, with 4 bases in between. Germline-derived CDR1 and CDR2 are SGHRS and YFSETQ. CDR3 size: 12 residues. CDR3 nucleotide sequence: TGCGCCAGCAGCTTGTCGGCCGGGGAGCTGTTTTTT. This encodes CASSLSAGELFF. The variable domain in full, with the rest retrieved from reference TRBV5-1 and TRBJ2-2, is KAGVTQTPRYLIKTRGQQVTLSCSPISGHRSVSWYQQTPGQGLQFLFEYFSETQRNKGNFPGRFSGRQFSNSRSEMNVSTLELGDSALYLCASSLSAGELFFGEGSRLTVL.

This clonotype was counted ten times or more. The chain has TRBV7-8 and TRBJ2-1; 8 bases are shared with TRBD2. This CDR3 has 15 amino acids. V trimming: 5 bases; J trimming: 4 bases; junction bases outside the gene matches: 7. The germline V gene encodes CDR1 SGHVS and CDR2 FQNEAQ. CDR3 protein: CASSPGLADYNEQFF. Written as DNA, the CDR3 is TGTGCCAGCAGCCCTGGACTAGCCGATTACAATGAGCAGTTCTTC. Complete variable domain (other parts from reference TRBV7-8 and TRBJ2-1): GAGVSQSPRYKVAKRGQDVALRCDPISGHVSLFWYQQALGQGPEFLTYFQNEAQLDKSGLPSDRFFAERPEGSVSTLKIQRTQQEDSAVYLCASSPGLADYNEQFFGPGTRLTVL.